The 15 T cell receptor beta chains in this list originate from one sample, sequenced in a study of blood T cell repertoires in COVID-19. The assay was immunoSEQ multiplex PCR, and TCRdb's table has in-frame clones only and misses some. The profile shows about 400,000 clones, about 87% of them singletons. Material for sequencing was PBMCs or T cells enriched from blood (not recorded which). These receptors originate from a woman aged 50 to 60 who had recovered from COVID-19.

This sequence joins TRBV29-1 and TRBJ1-1, with 9 bases identical to TRBD1. The V gene's germline CDR1 is SQVTM and CDR2 ANQGSEA. V shed 5 bases, J shed 5 bases, and the junction held 3 bases outside the gene matches. CDR3 length equals 12 residues. The CDR3 DNA follows: TGCAGCGTTTACAGGGGGCGTACTGAAGCTTTCTTT. Translating it yields CSVYRGRTEAFF. The full variable domain, rest sourced from reference TRBV29-1 and TRBJ1-1, is SAVISQKPSRDICQRGTSLTIQCQVDSQVTMMFWYRQQPGQSLTLIATANQGSEATYESGFVIDKFPISRPNLTFSTLTVSNMSPEDSSIYLCSVYRGRTEAFFGQGTRLTVV.

This clone has more than one count but fewer than ten. The chain is built from TRBV4-2 and TRBJ2-5; 11 nucleotides agree with TRBD2. The V gene end was trimmed by 5 bases and the J gene end by 4 bases; junction bases not matched to a gene: 3. Germline assignment: CDR1 LGHNA and CDR2 YNFKEQ. This CDR3 contains 14 residues. Here the CDR3 reads CASSAGTSGETQYF. The CDR3 coding sequence is TGTGCCAGCAGCGCCGGGACTAGCGGAGAGACCCAGTACTTC.

The V call is TRBV7-2, the J call TRBJ2-7, with TRBD2 matching over 9 bases. The V gene end was trimmed by 0 bases and the J gene end by 3 bases; junction bases not matched to a gene: 6. Germline values: CDR1 SGHTA, CDR2 FQGNSA. There are 16 residues in the CDR3. The CDR3 DNA reads as TGTGCCAGCAGCTTAGCGGCTAGCGGGGCTCACTACGAGCAGTACTTC. Translated, it gives CASSLAASGAHYEQYF.

DNA for the CDR3: TGTGCCAGCAGCCCGCTCCCGGGGGAAGATACGCAGTATTTT. Its translation: CASSPLPGEDTQYF. The V gene is TRBV3-1 (or the pseudogene TRBV3-2), the J gene TRBJ2-3; possibly TRBD2 for D (6 bases). The CDR3 covers 14 residues. The V end was cut by 4 bases, the J end by 5 bases, with 13 bases between. Germline V gene lookup returns CDR1 LGHDT and CDR2 YNNKEL (reference sequence).

J is TRBJ1-3 and V is TRBV30, with 8 bases that match TRBD1. The CDR3 is 15 amino acids. CDR1 is GTSNPN and CDR2 is SVGIG in the germline V gene (reference sequence). V was pared by 1 base and J by 0 bases, with 2 bases of the junction left unmatched. The CDR3 region has the DNA TGTGCCTGGAGTGGGGACAGGAACTCTGGAAACACCATATATTTT. Translated: CAWSGDRNSGNTIYF. Drawing the rest from reference TRBV30 and TRBJ1-3, the complete variable domain is SQTIHQWPATLVQPVGSPLSLECTVEGTSNPNLYWYRQAAGRGLQLLFYSVGIGQISSEVPQNLSASRPQDRQFILSSKKLLLSDSGFYLCAWSGDRNSGNTIYFGEGSWLTVV.

The J gene is TRBJ1-6, the V gene TRBV7-9; 9 bases align to TRBD1. V shed 5 bases, J shed 8 bases, and the junction held 7 bases outside the gene matches. This CDR3 spans 15 amino acids. Germline assignment: CDR1 SEHNR and CDR2 FQNEAQ (reference sequence). CDR3 bases: TGTGCCAGCAGCCAGGGACAGGGTGGTTATTCACCCCTCCACTTT. Its protein product is CASSQGQGGYSPLHF.

This clone was seen more than once but under ten times. The gene calls are TRBV7-6 and TRBJ1-4; D not resolved. The germline V and J ends were trimmed by 1 base and 0 bases, with 9 bases remaining between them. The CDR3 length is 16 residues. Germline V gives CDR1 SGHVS, CDR2 FNYEAQ. The CDR3: CASSLGSGATNEKLFF. CDR3 coding DNA: TGTGCCAGCAGCTTAGGGAGCGGGGCAACTAATGAAAAACTGTTTTTT.

The count of this clone is one. The chain couples TRBV21-1 to TRBJ2-2; TRBD2, the table's D call, lacks a check against the DNA. TRBV21-1 is tagged as a pseudogene. This CDR3 has 15 amino acids. CDR3 protein: CASSKRGNYTGELFF. CDR3 nucleotides: TGTGCCAGCAGCAAGCGGGGGAACTACACCGGGGAGCTGTTTTTT.

V is TRBV6-5 and J is TRBJ1-2; 11 positions match TRBD1. Germline V gene sequence: CDR1 MNHEY, CDR2 SVGAGI. This CDR3 contains 15 residues. J gave up 3 bases and V 6 bases, and 6 bases lay outside the gene matches. CDR3 nucleotide sequence: TGTGCCAGCAGAGCCGGGACAGGGGGAGACTATGGCTACACCTTC. Its protein is CASRAGTGGDYGYTF.

V gene TRBV10-2 combines with J gene TRBJ2-1, with 7 nucleotides matching TRBD1. V was pared by 4 bases and J by 2 bases, with 8 bases of the junction left unmatched. Germline V CDR1 and CDR2: WSHSY, SAAADI. The CDR3 extends over 16 amino acids. CDR3 nucleotides: TGCGCCAGCAGTGTACGGGACAGCTATACCTACAATGAGCAGTTCTTC. The encoded protein is CASSVRDSYTYNEQFF.

In its sample, this clone was seen once. The chain has TRBV7-2 and TRBJ1-3; 7 nucleotides align to TRBD1. This CDR3 is built from 14 residues. The germline V gene encodes CDR1 SGHTA and CDR2 FQGNSA. Losses at the gene ends were 6 bases for V and 6 bases for J; bases not matched to a gene: 8. CDR3 residues: CASRQPGGLNTIYF. The CDR3 DNA reads as TGTGCCAGCAGGCAACCAGGGGGATTAAACACCATATATTTT. The full variable domain, completed using reference TRBV7-2 and TRBJ1-3, is GAGVSQSPSNKVTEKGKDVELRCDPISGHTALYWYRQSLGQGLEFLIYFQGNSAPDKSGLPSDRFSAERTGGSVSTLTIQRTQQEDSAVYLCASRQPGGLNTIYFGEGSWLTVV.

The count of this clone is one. This sequence joins TRBV28 and TRBJ1-2; D is unclear. Trimming shortened V by 7 bases and J by 4 bases, and 13 bases separated the two germline ends. The CDR3 totals 13 residues. Per germline, CDR1 MDHEN and CDR2 SYDVKM. The CDR3 nucleotides read TGTGCCAGCAAAGAGAACCTTGTCTATGGCTACACCTTC. Amino acids: CASKENLVYGYTF.

The chain recombines TRBV5-5 with TRBJ2-7; D call uncertain. The CDR3 covers 12 residues. The germline V gene has CDR1 SGHKS and CDR2 YYEKEE (reference sequence). The germline V and J ends were trimmed by 3 bases and 7 bases, with 11 bases remaining between them. The CDR3 bases are TGTGCCAGCAGCTCGATACGGTTTGAGCAGTACTTC. Translated: CASSSIRFEQYF.

This clone was seen a handful of times. V usage is TRBV4-1 and J usage is TRBJ2-7; TRBD1 might be the D (6 bases). CDR3 length equals 15 residues. The germline gives CDR1 MGHRA, CDR2 YSYEKL. The ends were cut back, 4 bases at V and 5 bases at J, with 18 bases in the middle. For the CDR3, the DNA is TGCGCCAGCAGCCGGGCAGCCGGGACACGCGACGAGCAGTACTTC. It specifies CASSRAAGTRDEQYF.

The V gene is TRBV29-1, the J gene TRBJ1-2; the match to TRBD1 covers 7 bases. Germline CDR1 reads SQVTM; CDR2 reads ANQGSEA. The CDR3 spans 14 residues. V lost 5 bases, J lost 7 bases, and 13 bases stayed unmatched. The CDR3 region has the DNA TGCAGCGTTCCCAAACCGACAGGGTGGGGTGGCTACACCTTC. Translated: CSVPKPTGWGGYTF.